One sample yielded the 14 T cell receptor beta chains listed below, sequenced in a study of technical replicates of blood from a few donors. This table comes from immunoSEQ multiplex PCR, and its TCRdb copy is limited to in-frame clones, with some not included. The sample has under 100,000 clones; 90% to 96% are singletons. Sequences were obtained from T cells isolated from PBMCs. The receptors come from a human donor in good health.

The chain has TRBV18 and TRBJ1-1; a possible D gene is TRBD1 (5 bases). Trimming cost V 3 bases and J 8 bases, with 16 bases left between them. CDR3 length equals 14 residues. Germline V gene lookup returns CDR1 KGHSH and CDR2 LQKENI. In DNA, the CDR3 is TGTGCCAGCTCACCCCCCCGACAGAGAGGCGAAGCTTTCTTT. This encodes CASSPPRQRGEAFF.

The V gene is TRBV7-2, the J gene TRBJ1-2; 7 bases map to TRBD1. Germline V lookup: CDR1 SGHTA, CDR2 FQGNSA. The CDR3 contains 13 residues. V shed 5 bases, J shed 10 bases, and the junction held 10 bases outside the gene matches. CDR3 coding DNA: TGTGCCAGCAGCCCCGGACAGGTTGTAGACTACACCTTC. Protein sequence: CASSPGQVVDYTF.

The V and J genes are TRBV11-3 and TRBJ1-2; TRBD1 matches 7 bases. CDR3 size: 20 residues. V lost 5 bases, J lost 2 bases, and 23 bases stayed unmatched. Germline lookup yields CDR1 SGHNT and CDR2 YENEEA. The CDR3 loop is CASSARAGGQNWWNNYGYTF. The CDR3, as DNA: TGTGCCAGCAGCGCTAGAGCAGGGGGACAGAACTGGTGGAACAACTATGGCTACACCTTC.

The chain links TRBV19 to TRBJ1-4; D is possibly TRBD1 (5 bases). Trimming cost V 5 bases and J 7 bases, with 11 bases left between them. The CDR3 runs to 13 residues. Germline lookup yields CDR1 LNHDA and CDR2 SQIVND (reference sequence). CDR3 sequence reads: CASSLGQLEKLFF. The CDR3 nucleotides are TGTGCCAGTAGTCTGGGGCAGCTTGAAAAACTGTTTTTT.

In regard to this clone: The same CDR3 is also encoded by other DNA sequences in this sample. The J gene is TRBJ2-5, the V gene TRBV20-1; TRBD1 aligns across 8 bases. The CDR3 extends over 11 amino acids. In germline, CDR1 is DFQATT, CDR2 SNEGSKA (reference sequence). V was clipped by 5 bases and J by 5 bases; unmatched bases: 1. The chain's CDR3 is CSARQGETQYF. CDR3 bases: TGCAGTGCTCGACAGGGGGAGACCCAGTACTTC.

The V and J genes are TRBV2 and TRBJ2-1; no definite D call. Trimming left V 8 bases short and J 4 bases short, with 6 bases between. Per the germline V gene, CDR1 is SNHLY and CDR2 is FYNNEI. The CDR3 runs 11 residues. CDR3 DNA: TGTGCCAGCTCGGTTTACAATGAGCAGTTCTTC. It translates to CASSVYNEQFF.

The rearrangement links TRBV7-8 to TRBJ2-2; weak D call: TRBD2 (6 bases). The V gene lost 4 bases and the J gene lost 1 base, with 16 bases spanning the gap. CDR1 and CDR2 from the germline V gene are SGHVS and FQNEAQ. This CDR3 has 17 amino acids. Here the CDR3 reads CASSSRRRGLNTGELFF. The CDR3 DNA is TGTGCCAGCAGCTCCAGACGGCGGGGACTGAACACCGGGGAGCTGTTTTTT. Together with reference TRBV7-8 and TRBJ2-2, the CDR3 gives the full variable domain: GAGVSQSPRYKVAKRGQDVALRCDPISGHVSLFWYQQALGQGPEFLTYFQNEAQLDKSGLPSDRFFAERPEGSVSTLKIQRTQQEDSAVYLCASSSRRRGLNTGELFFGEGSRLTVL.

The rearrangement links TRBV6-1 to TRBJ1-3; D is undetermined. Germline V lookup: CDR1 MNHNS, CDR2 SASEGT. CDR3 length equals 15 residues. Trimming removed 4 bases from V and 2 bases from J, with 12 bases in between. The CDR3 DNA sequence: TGTGCCAGCAGTGCCACGCCAGCGGCTGGAAACACCATATATTTT. Its translation is CASSATPAAGNTIYF.

The V and J genes are TRBV9 and TRBJ1-1; D call uncertain. V lost 3 bases and J 8 bases, leaving 23 bases between the germline ends. The germline V gene has CDR1 SGDLS and CDR2 YYNGEE. The CDR3 contains 16 residues. CDR3 region: CASSGGFTIGELEAFF. In DNA, the CDR3 is TGTGCCAGCAGCGGCGGATTTACGATCGGAGAACTAGAAGCTTTCTTT.

The chain couples TRBV6-4 to TRBJ2-1; 7 bases are a match to TRBD2. With 2 bases clipped from V and 2 bases from J, the junction kept 0 bases outside the gene matches. From germline, CDR1 is MRHNA and CDR2 SNTAGT. The CDR3 has 14 residues. Here the CDR3 DNA reads TGTGCCAGCAGTGACGGGGGGGCCTACAATGAGCAGTTCTTC. Translated: CASSDGGAYNEQFF.

The V and J genes are TRBV28 and TRBJ1-1; the D is unclear. Trimming cost V 5 bases and J 3 bases, with 19 bases left between them. This CDR3 has 16 residues. Germline V gives CDR1 MDHEN, CDR2 SYDVKM. The CDR3 here is CASSPYWAGRDTEAFF. DNA of the CDR3: TGTGCCAGCAGTCCTTATTGGGCTGGGAGGGACACTGAAGCTTTCTTT.

The CDR3, as DNA: TGCGCCAGCAGCCCGGGACTAGCGGGGGGGCCGTCGAGAGATACGCAGTATTTT. Protein product: CASSPGLAGGPSRDTQYF. The chain has TRBV5-1 and TRBJ2-3; the match to TRBD2 covers 16 bases. The junction had 10 bases not matched to a gene; V was cut back by 4 bases and J by 5 bases. The germline V gene has CDR1 SGHRS and CDR2 YFSETQ. This CDR3 region has 18 residues.

The CDR3 here is CASSPDSPNTEAFF. The DNA of the CDR3 is TGTGCCAGCAGCCCGGACAGTCCGAACACTGAAGCTTTCTTT. V and J are TRBV5-6 and TRBJ1-1; maybe TRBD1 (6 bases). The germline CDR1 and CDR2 sequences are SGHDT and YYEEEE. This CDR3 has 14 amino acids. With 4 bases removed from V and 1 base from J, the gap between germline ends came to 11 bases. Full variable domain (outside the CDR3, taken from reference TRBV5-6 and TRBJ1-1): DAGVTQSPTHLIKTRGQQVTLRCSPKSGHDTVSWYQQALGQGPQFIFQYYEEEERQRGNFPDRFSGHQFPNYSSELNVNALLLGDSALYLCASSPDSPNTEAFFGQGTRLTVV.

This chain uses TRBV5-1 with TRBJ2-5, with D possibly being TRBD2 (7 bases). This CDR3 region has 15 residues. The V gene lost 1 base and the J gene lost 5 bases, with 15 bases spanning the gap. The germline V gene encodes CDR1 SGHRS and CDR2 YFSETQ. The CDR3 region has the DNA TGCGCCAGCAGCTTGATTGGACTAGGGGGGGAGACCCAGTACTTC. Translated: CASSLIGLGGETQYF.